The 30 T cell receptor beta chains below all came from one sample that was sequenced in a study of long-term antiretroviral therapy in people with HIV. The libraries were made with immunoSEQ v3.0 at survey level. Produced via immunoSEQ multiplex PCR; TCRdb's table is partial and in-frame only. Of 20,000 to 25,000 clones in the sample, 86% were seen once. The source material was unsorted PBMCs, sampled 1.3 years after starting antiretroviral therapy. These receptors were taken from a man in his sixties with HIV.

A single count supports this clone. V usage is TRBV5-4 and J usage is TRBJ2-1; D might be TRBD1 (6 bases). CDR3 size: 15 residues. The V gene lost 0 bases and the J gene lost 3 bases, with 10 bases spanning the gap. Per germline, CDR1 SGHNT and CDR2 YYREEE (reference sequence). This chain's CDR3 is CASSLDREGYNEQFF. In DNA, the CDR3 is TGTGCCAGCAGCTTGGACAGGGAAGGCTACAATGAGCAGTTCTTC. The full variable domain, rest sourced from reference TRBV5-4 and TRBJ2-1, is ETGVTQSPTHLIKTRGQQVTLRCSSQSGHNTVSWYQQALGQGPQFIFQYYREEENGRGNFPPRFSGLQFPNYSSELNVNALELDDSALYLCASSLDREGYNEQFFGPGTRLTVL.

The CDR3: CASSLKGPRREQYF. The CDR3 bases are TGTGCCAGCAGTTTAAAGGGACCCCGGCGCGAGCAGTACTTC. The J gene is TRBJ2-7, the V gene TRBV27; D may correspond to TRBD1 or TRBD2 (5 bases each). This CDR3 comprises 14 residues. Germline assignment: CDR1 MNHEY and CDR2 SMNVEV (reference sequence). V was trimmed by 2 bases and J by 6 bases, leaving 14 bases between them.

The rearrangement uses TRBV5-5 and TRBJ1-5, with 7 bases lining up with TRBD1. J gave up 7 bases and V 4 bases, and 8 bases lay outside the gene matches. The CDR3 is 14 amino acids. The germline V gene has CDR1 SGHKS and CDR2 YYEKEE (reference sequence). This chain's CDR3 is CASSTQGYQQPQHF. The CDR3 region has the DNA TGTGCCAGCAGCACACAGGGGTATCAGCAGCCCCAGCATTTT. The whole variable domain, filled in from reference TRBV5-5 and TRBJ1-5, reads DAGVTQSPTHLIKTRGQQVTLRCSPISGHKSVSWYQQVLGQGPQFIFQYYEKEERGRGNFPDRFSARQFPNYSSELNVNALLLGDSALYLCASSTQGYQQPQHFGDGTRLSIL.

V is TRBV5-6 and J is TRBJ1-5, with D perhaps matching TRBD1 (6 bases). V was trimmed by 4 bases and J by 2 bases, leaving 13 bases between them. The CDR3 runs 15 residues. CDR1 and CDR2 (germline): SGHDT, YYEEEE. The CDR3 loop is CASSRTERGNQPQHF. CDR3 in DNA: TGTGCCAGCAGCCGGACAGAACGGGGCAATCAGCCCCAGCATTTT.

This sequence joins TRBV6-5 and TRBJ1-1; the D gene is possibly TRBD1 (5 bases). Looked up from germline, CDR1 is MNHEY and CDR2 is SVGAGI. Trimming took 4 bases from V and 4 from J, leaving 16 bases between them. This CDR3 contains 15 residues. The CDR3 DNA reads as TGTGCCAGCAGTTCCAGGTTTACGGGGGGCACTGAAGCTTTCTTT. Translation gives CASSSRFTGGTEAFF.

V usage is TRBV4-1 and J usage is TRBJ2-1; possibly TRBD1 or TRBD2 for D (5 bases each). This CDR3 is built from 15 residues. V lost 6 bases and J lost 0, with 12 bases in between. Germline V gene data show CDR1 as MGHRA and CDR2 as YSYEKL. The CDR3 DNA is TGCGCCAGCAGTGGTAGAGGGGTCTCCTACAATGAGCAGTTCTTC. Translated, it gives CASSGRGVSYNEQFF.

The CDR3 nucleotides read TGCGCCAGCAGTCAATCCGGACGCCCCACCTACGAGCAGTACTTC. Amino acids: CASSQSGRPTYEQYF. The chain joins TRBV23-1 to TRBJ2-7; D call uncertain. TRBV23-1 belongs to the ORF category, with a function that is uncertain. V was pared by 0 bases and J by 2 bases, with 11 bases between. The CDR3 sequence is 15 residues long.

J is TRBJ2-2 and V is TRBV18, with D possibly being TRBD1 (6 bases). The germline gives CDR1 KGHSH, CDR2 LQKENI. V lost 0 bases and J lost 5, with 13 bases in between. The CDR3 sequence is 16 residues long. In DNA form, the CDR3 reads TGTGCCAGCTCACCACCGGCAGGGCAGGGGACCGGGGAGCTGTTTTTT. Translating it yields CASSPPAGQGTGELFF.

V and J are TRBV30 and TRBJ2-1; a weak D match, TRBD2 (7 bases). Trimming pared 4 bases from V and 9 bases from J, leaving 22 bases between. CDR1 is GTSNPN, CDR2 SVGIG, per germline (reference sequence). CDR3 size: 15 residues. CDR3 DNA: TGTGCCTGGAATATTGCGGGGGCGGAGAGTGGTGAGCAGTTCTTC. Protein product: CAWNIAGAESGEQFF.

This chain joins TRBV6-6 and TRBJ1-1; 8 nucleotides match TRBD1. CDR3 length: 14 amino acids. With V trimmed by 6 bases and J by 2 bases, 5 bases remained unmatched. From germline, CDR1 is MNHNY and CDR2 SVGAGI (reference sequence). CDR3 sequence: CASSRGQGNTEAFF. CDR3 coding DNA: TGTGCCAGCAGCCGAGGACAGGGAAACACTGAAGCTTTCTTT.

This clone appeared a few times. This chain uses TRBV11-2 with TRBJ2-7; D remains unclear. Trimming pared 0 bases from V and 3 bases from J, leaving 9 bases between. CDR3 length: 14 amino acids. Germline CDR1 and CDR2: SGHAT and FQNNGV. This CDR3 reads CASSLDRSYYEQYF. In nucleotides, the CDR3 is TGTGCCAGCAGCTTAGACAGGTCCTACTACGAGCAGTACTTC.

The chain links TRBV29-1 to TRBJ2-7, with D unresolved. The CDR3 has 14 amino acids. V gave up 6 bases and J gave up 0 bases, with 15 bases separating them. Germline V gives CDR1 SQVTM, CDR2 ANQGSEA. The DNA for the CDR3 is TGCAGCGTGGCACTGCGTTATAGCTCCTACGAGCAGTACTTC. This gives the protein CSVALRYSSYEQYF.

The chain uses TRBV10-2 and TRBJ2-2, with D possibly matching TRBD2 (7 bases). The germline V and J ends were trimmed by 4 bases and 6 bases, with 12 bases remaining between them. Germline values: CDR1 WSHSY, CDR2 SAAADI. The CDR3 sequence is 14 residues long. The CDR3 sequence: CASSGREGAGELFF. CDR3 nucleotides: TGCGCCAGCAGTGGCAGGGAGGGGGCCGGGGAGCTGTTTTTT.

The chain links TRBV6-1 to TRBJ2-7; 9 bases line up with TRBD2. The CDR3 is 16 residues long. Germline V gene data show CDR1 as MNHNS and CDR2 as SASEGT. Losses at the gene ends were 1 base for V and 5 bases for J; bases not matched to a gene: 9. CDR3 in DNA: TGTGCCAGCAGTGAAGGTCGGGGACTAGCTTTCCACGAGCAGTACTTC. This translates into CASSEGRGLAFHEQYF.

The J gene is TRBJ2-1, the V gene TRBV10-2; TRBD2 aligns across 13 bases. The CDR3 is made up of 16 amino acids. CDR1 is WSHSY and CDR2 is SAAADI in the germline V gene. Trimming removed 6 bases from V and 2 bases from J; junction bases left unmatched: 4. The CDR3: CASRGLAGPTYNEQFF. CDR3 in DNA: TGCGCCAGCAGGGGACTAGCGGGACCCACCTACAATGAGCAGTTCTTC.

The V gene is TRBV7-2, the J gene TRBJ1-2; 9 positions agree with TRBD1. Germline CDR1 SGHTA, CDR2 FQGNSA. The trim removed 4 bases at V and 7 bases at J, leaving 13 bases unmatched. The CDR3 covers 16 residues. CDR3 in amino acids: CASSSNSGTGYFGYTF. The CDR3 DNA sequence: TGTGCCAGCAGCTCGAACTCCGGGACAGGGTATTTTGGCTACACCTTC.

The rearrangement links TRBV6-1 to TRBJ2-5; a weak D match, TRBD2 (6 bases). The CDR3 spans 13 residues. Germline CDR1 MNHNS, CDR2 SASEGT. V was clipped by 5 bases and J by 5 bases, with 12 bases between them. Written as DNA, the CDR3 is TGTGCCAGCAGTTCTGTCCGGGGGGAGACCCAGTACTTC. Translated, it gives CASSSVRGETQYF.

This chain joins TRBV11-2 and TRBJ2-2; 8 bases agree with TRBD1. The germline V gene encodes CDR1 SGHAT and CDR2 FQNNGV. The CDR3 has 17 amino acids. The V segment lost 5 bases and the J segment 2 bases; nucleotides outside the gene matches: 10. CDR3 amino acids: CASSPPGRGQNTGELFF. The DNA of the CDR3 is TGTGCCAGCAGCCCCCCGGGCAGGGGGCAAAACACCGGGGAGCTGTTTTTT. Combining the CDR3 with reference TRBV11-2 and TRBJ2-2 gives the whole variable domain EAGVAQSPRYKIIEKRQSVAFWCNPISGHATLYWYQQILGQGPKLLIQFQNNGVVDDSQLPKDRFSAERLKGVDSTLKIQPAKLEDSAVYLCASSPPGRGQNTGELFFGEGSRLTVL.

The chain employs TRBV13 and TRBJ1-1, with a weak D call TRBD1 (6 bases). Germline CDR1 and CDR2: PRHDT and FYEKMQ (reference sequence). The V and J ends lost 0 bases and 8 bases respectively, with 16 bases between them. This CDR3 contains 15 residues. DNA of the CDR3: TGTGCCAGCAGCTTAGGCCCGAGCGGGGGGCCAGAAGCTTTCTTT. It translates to CASSLGPSGGPEAFF. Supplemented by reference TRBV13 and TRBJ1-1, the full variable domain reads AAGVIQSPRHLIKEKRETATLKCYPIPRHDTVYWYQQGPGQDPQFLISFYEKMQSDKGSIPDRFSAQQFSDYHSELNMSSLELGDSALYFCASSLGPSGGPEAFFGQGTRLTVV.

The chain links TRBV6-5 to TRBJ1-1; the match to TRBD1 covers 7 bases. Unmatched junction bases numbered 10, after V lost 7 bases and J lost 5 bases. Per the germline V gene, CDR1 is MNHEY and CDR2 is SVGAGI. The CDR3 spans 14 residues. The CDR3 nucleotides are TGTGCCAGCACCGAGGTGAGGGGGCTTACTGAAGCTTTCTTT. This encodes CASTEVRGLTEAFF.

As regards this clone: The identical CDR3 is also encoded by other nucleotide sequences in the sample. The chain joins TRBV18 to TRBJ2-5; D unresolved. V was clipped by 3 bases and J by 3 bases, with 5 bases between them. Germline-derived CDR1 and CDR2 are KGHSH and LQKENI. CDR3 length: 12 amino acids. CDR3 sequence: CASSPAEETQYF. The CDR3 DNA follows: TGTGCCAGCTCACCCGCCGAAGAGACCCAGTACTTC.

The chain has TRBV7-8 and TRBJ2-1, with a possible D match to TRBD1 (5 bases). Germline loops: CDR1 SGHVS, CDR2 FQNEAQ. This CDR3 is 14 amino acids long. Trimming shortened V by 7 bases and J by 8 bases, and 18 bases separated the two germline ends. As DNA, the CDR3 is TGTGCCAGCATTGGCCAGGGATACAATGATGAGCAGTTCTTC. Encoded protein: CASIGQGYNDEQFF.

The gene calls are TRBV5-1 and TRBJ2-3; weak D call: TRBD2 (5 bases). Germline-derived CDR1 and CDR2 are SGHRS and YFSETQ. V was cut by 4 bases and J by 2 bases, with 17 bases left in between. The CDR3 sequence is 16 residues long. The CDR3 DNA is TGCGCCAGCAGCCCCGGAGAGGGATCGCACACAGATACGCAGTATTTT. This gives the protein CASSPGEGSHTDTQYF. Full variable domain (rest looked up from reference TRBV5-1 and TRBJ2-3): KAGVTQTPRYLIKTRGQQVTLSCSPISGHRSVSWYQQTPGQGLQFLFEYFSETQRNKGNFPGRFSGRQFSNSRSEMNVSTLELGDSALYLCASSPGEGSHTDTQYFGPGTRLTVL.

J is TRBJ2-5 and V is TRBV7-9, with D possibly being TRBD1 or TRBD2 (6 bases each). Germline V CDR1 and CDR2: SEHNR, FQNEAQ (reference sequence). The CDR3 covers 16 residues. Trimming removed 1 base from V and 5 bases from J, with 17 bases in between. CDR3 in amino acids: CASSLVTGARSETQYF. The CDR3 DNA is TGTGCCAGCAGCTTAGTGACGGGGGCCCGGTCTGAGACCCAGTACTTC.

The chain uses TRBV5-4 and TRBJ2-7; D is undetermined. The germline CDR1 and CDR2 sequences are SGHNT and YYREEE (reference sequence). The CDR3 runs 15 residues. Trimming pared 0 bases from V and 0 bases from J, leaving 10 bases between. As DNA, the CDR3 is TGTGCCAGCAGCTTGGCATTGGGTCCCTCCTACGAGCAGTACTTC. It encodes CASSLALGPSYEQYF.

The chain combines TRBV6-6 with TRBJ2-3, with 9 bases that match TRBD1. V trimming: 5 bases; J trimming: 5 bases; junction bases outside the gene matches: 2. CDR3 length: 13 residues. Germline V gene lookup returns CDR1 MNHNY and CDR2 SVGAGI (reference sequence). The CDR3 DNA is TGTGCCAGCAGTCCGACAGGGGGAGATACGCAGTATTTT. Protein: CASSPTGGDTQYF.

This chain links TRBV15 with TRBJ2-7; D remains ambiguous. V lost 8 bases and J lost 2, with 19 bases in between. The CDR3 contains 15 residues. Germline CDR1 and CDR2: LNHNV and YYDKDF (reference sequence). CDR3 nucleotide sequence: TGTGCCACCGCGAGTCCTGGGCGCAATCCCTACGAGCAGTACTTC. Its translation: CATASPGRNPYEQYF.

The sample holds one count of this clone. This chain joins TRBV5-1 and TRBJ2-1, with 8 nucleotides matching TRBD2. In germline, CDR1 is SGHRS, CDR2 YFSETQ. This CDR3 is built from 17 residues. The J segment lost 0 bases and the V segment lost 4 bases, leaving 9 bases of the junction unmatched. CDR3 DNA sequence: TGCGCCAGCAGCCCGAGGGCTAGCGGGTCCTCCTACAATGAGCAGTTCTTC. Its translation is CASSPRASGSSYNEQFF.

The DNA of the CDR3 is TGTGCCAGCAGCTCCGGGGCCCTAACAGATACGCAGTATTTT. Its protein is CASSSGALTDTQYF. The chain carries TRBV5-4 and TRBJ2-3; D is possibly TRBD1 or TRBD2 (5 bases each). Trimming removed 3 bases from V and 3 bases from J, with 11 bases in between. Germline V lookup: CDR1 SGHNT, CDR2 YYREEE (reference sequence). There are 14 residues in the CDR3.

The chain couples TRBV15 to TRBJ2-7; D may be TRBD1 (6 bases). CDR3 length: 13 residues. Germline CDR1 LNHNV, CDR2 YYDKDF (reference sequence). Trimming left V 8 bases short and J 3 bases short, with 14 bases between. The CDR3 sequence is CATAAGVVYEQYF. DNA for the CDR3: TGTGCCACCGCAGCAGGGGTAGTCTACGAGCAGTACTTC.